These 10 T cell receptor beta chains were all obtained from the same sample, sequenced in a study of cytomegalovirus exposure and HLA in healthy donors. The PCR used 60 Vbeta and 13 Jbeta primers. The data were produced by immunoSEQ multiplex PCR, yet TCRdb's version contains in-frame clones alone and is incomplete. There are 200,000 to 250,000 clones in the sample; roughly 84% occur only once, and about 1.2% lies in the top ten. Input material: PBMCs. The receptor set was obtained from a human donor in good health.

The chain combines TRBV9 with TRBJ1-2; TRBD1 aligns across 8 bases. Per germline, CDR1 SGDLS and CDR2 YYNGEE. V shed 2 bases and J 2 bases; nucleotides not matched to a gene: 2. This CDR3 has 14 residues. In DNA form, the CDR3 reads TGTGCCAGCAGCGTGAGGGACAGGAACTATGGCTACACCTTC. As protein: CASSVRDRNYGYTF. The variable domain in full, completed from reference TRBV9 and TRBJ1-2, reads DSGVTQTPKHLITATGQRVTLRCSPRSGDLSVYWYQQSLDQGLQFLIQYYNGEERAKGNILERFSAQQFPDLHSELNLSSLELGDSALYFCASSVRDRNYGYTFGSGTRLTVV.

The rearrangement links TRBV27 to TRBJ2-1; 7 positions match TRBD1. This CDR3 contains 13 residues. Unmatched junction bases numbered 6, after V lost 4 bases and J lost 9 bases. Germline V CDR1 and CDR2: MNHEY, SMNVEV (reference sequence). CDR3: CASSSQTGSEQFF. DNA for the CDR3: TGTGCCAGCAGTTCCCAGACAGGGAGTGAGCAGTTCTTC.

The rearrangement uses TRBV6-5 and TRBJ2-1; maybe TRBD2 (5 bases). Trimming stripped 5 bases from V and 7 bases from J, with 9 bases between. The CDR3 has 12 amino acids. CDR1 and CDR2 (germline): MNHEY, SVGAGI. CDR3 protein: CASSERGNEQFF. DNA for the CDR3: TGTGCCAGCAGTGAACGGGGAAATGAGCAGTTCTTC.

The V gene is TRBV18, the J gene TRBJ2-7, with a tentative D call TRBD1 (6 bases). The CDR3 length is 16 residues. Germline V gene data show CDR1 as KGHSH and CDR2 as LQKENI. V lost 3 bases to trimming and J lost 0 bases, with 15 bases between them. The CDR3, as DNA: TGTGCCAGCTCACCCCAGGACAGACTTAGCTCCTACGAGCAGTACTTC. Its translation is CASSPQDRLSSYEQYF. Full variable domain (rest looked up from reference TRBV18 and TRBJ2-7): NAGVMQNPRHLVRRRGQEARLRCSPMKGHSHVYWYRQLPEEGLKFMVYLQKENIIDESGMPKERFSAEFPKEGPSILRIQQVVRGDSAAYFCASSPQDRLSSYEQYFGPGTRLTVT.

The J gene is TRBJ2-7, the V gene TRBV28; 8 bases are a match to TRBD2. The J segment lost 7 bases and the V segment lost 6 bases, leaving 14 bases of the junction unmatched. The CDR3 is 15 amino acids. Germline-derived CDR1 and CDR2 are MDHEN and SYDVKM. The CDR3 protein is CASSPAGRVVGEQYF. CDR3 DNA sequence: TGTGCCAGCAGCCCCGCCGGGAGGGTCGTTGGGGAGCAGTACTTC.

This clone was seen just once. J is TRBJ2-7 and V is TRBV7-6; TRBD1 aligns across 9 bases. The trim removed 3 bases at V and 0 bases at J, leaving 3 bases unmatched. This CDR3 contains 15 residues. The germline V gene has CDR1 SGHVS and CDR2 FNYEAQ. The CDR3 DNA is TGTGCCAGCAGCTTGACAGGGGGGGCCTCCTACGAGCAGTACTTC. It codes for CASSLTGGASYEQYF.

CDR3 sequence reads: CASSHRPWTGSGGELFF. For the CDR3, the DNA is TGTGCCAGCAGCCACCGTCCTTGGACAGGCAGTGGCGGGGAGCTGTTTTTT. The chain has TRBV9 and TRBJ2-2, with 7 nucleotides matching TRBD1. V lost 4 bases, J lost 7 bases, and 16 bases stayed unmatched. The germline V gene encodes CDR1 SGDLS and CDR2 YYNGEE. CDR3 length: 17 amino acids. Full variable domain (remainder filled in from reference TRBV9 and TRBJ2-2): DSGVTQTPKHLITATGQRVTLRCSPRSGDLSVYWYQQSLDQGLQFLIQYYNGEERAKGNILERFSAQQFPDLHSELNLSSLELGDSALYFCASSHRPWTGSGGELFFGEGSRLTVL.

The chain uses TRBV19 and TRBJ2-7; possibly TRBD2 for D (5 bases). Germline assignment: CDR1 LNHDA and CDR2 SQIVND (reference sequence). The V and J ends lost 3 bases and 3 bases respectively, with 9 bases between them. This CDR3 spans 13 amino acids. The CDR3 coding sequence is TGTGCCAGTAGTATGTATGAGGGCTACGAGCAGTACTTC. Translated: CASSMYEGYEQYF.

The chain has TRBV5-1 and TRBJ1-1; no reliable D call. The CDR3 consists of 15 residues. Germline CDR1 is SGHRS and CDR2 is YFSETQ. V was shortened by 0 bases and J by 1 base, with 10 bases between the two germline ends. The CDR3 nucleotides read TGCGCCAGCAGCTTGGGAGGGCGAGAGAACACTGAAGCTTTCTTT. Translation: CASSLGGRENTEAFF.

A few counts support this clone. The rearrangement joins TRBV4-3 to TRBJ2-1; 7 bases match TRBD2. The CDR3 sequence is 18 residues long. CDR1 and CDR2 from the germline V gene are LGHNA and YSLEER. The V and J ends lost 3 bases and 5 bases, in that order; junction bases with no gene match: 16. The CDR3 DNA follows: TGCGCCAGCAGCCATCGACCGGCGGGGGACTCCCTAAACAATGAGCAGTTCTTC. Its translation is CASSHRPAGDSLNNEQFF.